The present T cell receptor (beta chain) was sequenced within a study of blood T cell repertoires in COVID-19 (dated by TCRdb to about 2020). In terms of the full investigation: Samples covering the acute and convalescent phases of COVID-19 were provided by collaborators in the United States, Italy and Spain. The prospective study material was composed of cDNA or gDNA derived from T cells, B-cell-depleted T cells, or PBMCs. Deeply sampled blood TCRbeta repertoires from subjects exposed to, actively infected with, or recovered from COVID-19 were included in the dataset. The repertoires were released in a freely available public database intended as a resource for research on the immune response to SARS-CoV-2. Samples were obtained from the ongoing ImmuneRACE study (first 160 participants) and from over 1,000 subjects provided by 6 global collaborators. A de-identified subject ID, COVID-19 status, age in years and sex were almost always included in the sample metadata. Where HLA class I and class II types were available, the types were taken from metadata supplied by the sample provider, not from assay-based typing.

This clone was seen a few times. Its antigen is not yet known. No base quality information exists; no much larger clone differs at one position. General study outcomes and caveats: How much clinical and demographic metadata was included differed by source and by participant, and the metadata was provided uncurated.

CDR1 MGHRA and CDR2 YSYEKL were looked up in the germline V gene. V loses 2 bases, J loses 4 bases, and the germline ends lie 20 bases apart. Including the terminal cysteine and phenylalanine, the CDR3 comprises 17 residues. Of all the DNA, just the CDR3 is kept, 51 bases in frame from base 1. The collaborating institutions used their own protocols to collect whole blood in K2EDTA tubes. Collaborator samples were shipped for TCRbeta analysis as frozen whole blood, isolated PBMCs, or DNA extracted from either sample type. TCRbeta CDR3 regions were amplified from genomic DNA using the immunoSEQ Assay, a bias-controlled multiplex PCR. In the paper's pipeline: The number of nucleated cells in each sample was estimated from the amplification of reference gene primers within the assay. To quantify the absolute abundance of each unique TCRbeta CDR3 rearrangement, sequence reads were collapsed and filtered. For each sample, productive Simpson clonality was calculated by taking the square root of Simpson's diversity index across productive rearrangements. As stored in TCRdb, this immuneACCESS dataset retains in-frame rearrangements with V and J assigned. A fraction of the clones does not appear; measured against another copy, unresolved V genes explain less than half of the discrepancy, and the remainder lacks a known reason. V, J and clone size were drawn from that table, and D and trimming were deduced from the DNA. The sample records 150,000 to 200,000 clones, around 85% of which are singletons. The biggest ten clones account for about 10% of the sample.

The sequenced material came from peripheral blood. This receptor was identified in a human donor with active or convalescent COVID-19. The donor label of this sample is uncertain. The chain was built from TRBV4-1 and TRBJ2-5, with the D gene not confidently named. The DNA sequence follows: TGCGCCAGCAGCCAAACTAACCTAGGATTGACTGTAGAGACCCAGTACTTC. This translates into CASSQTNLGLTVETQYF.